This entry features one TCR beta chain sequence. Its antigen is still unknown. V was clipped by 6 bases and J by 5 bases, with 25 bases between them. The CDR3 loop spans 17 amino acids. This specimen comes from a study of regulatory T cells in long-lasting Graves disease. On the study more broadly: Less than 3 months of antithyroid drugs had been taken by newly diagnosed Graves' patients.

To make TCR beta libraries, researchers used iRepertoire HTBI primers and Arm-PCR of CDR3 regions. A single record per CDR3 protein comes from TCRdb applying MiXCR to the multiplex PCR reads. The repertoire consists of about 450,000 distinct CDR3 sequences, with around 15% occurring once and the leading ten covering about 10%. Whole-study findings and limits: Graves' patients with persistent disease showed TCR diversity lower than patients newly diagnosed.

The sample's time point: newly diagnosed GD, antithyroid drugs for less than 3 months. Preparation of the TCR library used RNA extracted from PBMCs. The same data also contributed to another study, on T cells in Graves' hyperthyroidism and ophthalmopathy. That work adds: Hyperthyroidism of Graves' type that showed no ophthalmopathy progression within 18 months was stable. Hyperthyroidism, newly diagnosed and lasting under 2 months, affected patients aged 18 to 65.

The V call is TRBV12-3 or TRBV12-4, the J call TRBJ2-5, with D perhaps given as TRBD1 or TRBD2 (5 bases each). This TCR was sampled from a woman aged 30 to 39 with Graves disease. Source: peripheral blood mononuclear cells (PBMCs), taken at new diagnosis, from a patient treated with antithyroid drugs. CDR3 nucleotide sequence: TGTGCCAGCAGCTATGGGGGTGCAGGGCTGGGGCAGGAGACCCAGTACTTC. Translating it yields CASSYGGAGLGQETQYF.